The 2 T cell receptor beta chains below were found in one sample sequenced in a study of cytomegalovirus exposure and HLA in healthy donors. The PCR employed 60 Vbeta primers together with 13 Jbeta primers. The method was immunoSEQ multiplex PCR; TCRdb's version includes in-frame clones alone and lacks a portion of them. Recorded for this sample: under 200,000 clones. The material sequenced was PBMCs. Source of these receptors: a woman aged 18 to 35 in good health and CMV-seropositive.

The V gene is TRBV5-4, the J gene TRBJ2-7, with 8 bases fitting TRBD1. The length of the CDR3 is 14 residues. The V segment lost 4 bases and the J segment 4 bases; nucleotides outside the gene matches: 7. CDR1 is SGHNT and CDR2 is YYREEE in the germline V gene (reference sequence). In nucleotides, the CDR3 is TGTGCCAGCAGCCCGGGGACAGGCCAGTACGAGCAGTACTTC. Amino acids: CASSPGTGQYEQYF. Full variable domain (remainder filled in from reference TRBV5-4 and TRBJ2-7): ETGVTQSPTHLIKTRGQQVTLRCSSQSGHNTVSWYQQALGQGPQFIFQYYREEENGRGNFPPRFSGLQFPNYSSELNVNALELDDSALYLCASSPGTGQYEQYFGPGTRLTVT.

J is TRBJ1-1 and V is TRBV5-6; perhaps TRBD1 as D (5 bases). Germline values: CDR1 SGHDT, CDR2 YYEEEE. The V and J ends lost 5 bases and 5 bases respectively, with 13 bases between them. This CDR3 contains 13 residues. The CDR3 DNA follows: TGTGCCAGCAGATCTCAGGGTGGGACTGAAGCTTTCTTT. Amino acid sequence: CASRSQGGTEAFF.